This T cell receptor beta chain was identified during a study of blood T cell repertoires in COVID-19 (dated by TCRdb to 2020 to 2022). Regarding the complete study: Collaborator samples came from the United States, Italy and Spain and covered acute and convalescent phases of COVID-19. The prospective study material was composed of cDNA or gDNA derived from T cells, B-cell-depleted T cells, or PBMCs. Deeply sampled blood TCRbeta repertoires from subjects exposed to, actively infected with, or recovered from COVID-19 were included in the dataset. The repertoires were released in a freely available public database meant as a resource for research on the immune response to SARS-CoV-2. Samples were obtained from the ongoing ImmuneRACE study (first 160 participants) and from 1,000 to 1,500 subjects provided by 6 global collaborators. Nearly every sample came with metadata listing a de-identified subject ID, COVID-19 status, age in years and sex. Where available, HLA class I and class II types were taken from metadata supplied by the sample provider and were not determined by assay-based typing. Broader findings and caveats from the paper: The quantity of clinical and demographic metadata differed by source and by participant and was supplied without curation.

Another Seattle source contributed samples from volunteer blood donors who had recovered from COVID-19. The collaborating institutions used their own protocols to collect whole blood in K2EDTA tubes. For TCRbeta analysis, collaborator samples were shipped as frozen whole blood, as isolated PBMCs, or as DNA extracted from either sample type. TCRbeta CDR3 regions were amplified from genomic DNA by means of the immunoSEQ Assay, a bias-controlled multiplex PCR. The authors' pipeline ran thus. The number of nucleated cells in each sample was estimated by amplification of reference gene primers within the assay. To quantify the absolute abundance of each unique TCRbeta CDR3 rearrangement, sequence reads were collapsed and filtered. For each sample, productive Simpson clonality was calculated by taking the square root of Simpson's diversity index across productive rearrangements. TCRdb holds this immuneACCESS table with in-frame rearrangements only. Some clones are missing; in checked studies, unresolved V genes explain under half, and the rest has no known cause. V, J and clone size derive from that table, while D and trimming were established from the DNA sequence. The sample table records 150,000 to 200,000 clones; 88% of these occur just once. The ten largest make up over 2% of the sample.

Taken from cysteine to phenylalanine, the CDR3 has 12 residues. CDR3 DNA only is kept here, 36 bases in frame from base 1. The V and J ends are trimmed by 1 base and 6 bases, leaving 5 bases between them. For CDR1 and CDR2, the germline V gene lists SGHTA and FQGNSA. As concerns this clone: No antigen is known for it. No base quality values were provided; no much bigger clone lies one nucleotide off.

The sequence was obtained from a man aged 45-65 years who had recovered from COVID-19. The material sequenced was peripheral blood. The chain employs TRBV7-2 and TRBJ2-3; no D gene call is confident. The sequence in DNA is TGTGCCAGCAGCTTAGTTCGTGATACGCAGTATTTT. Its protein product is CASSLVRDTQYF.